Following are 10 T cell receptor beta chains from one sample sequenced in a study of T cell repertoires in cytomegalovirus infection. TCRdb called the reads again in MiXCR, with one record for every CDR3 protein. Here the sample spans more than 150,000 distinct CDR3 sequences, approximately 19% being singletons. Sequenced input: PBMCs. The receptors originated from a human donor in good health (CMV status not recorded). Some clones in this sample may be carry-over from other donors' samples.

This chain links TRBV11-2 with TRBJ1-3; 7 bases are a match to TRBD1. CDR1 is SGHAT, CDR2 FQNNGV, per germline. The trim removed 6 bases at V and 1 base at J, leaving 12 bases unmatched. The CDR3 runs 17 residues. The DNA for the CDR3 is TGTGCCAGCAGGTCTCCGGGACAGTCAAGATCTGGAAACACCATATATTTT. The encoded protein is CASRSPGQSRSGNTIYF. Full variable domain (rest looked up from reference TRBV11-2 and TRBJ1-3): EAGVAQSPRYKIIEKRQSVAFWCNPISGHATLYWYQQILGQGPKLLIQFQNNGVVDDSQLPKDRFSAERLKGVDSTLKIQPAKLEDSAVYLCASRSPGQSRSGNTIYFGEGSWLTVV.

This clonotype was seen just once. This sequence joins TRBV6-2 or TRBV6-3 and TRBJ2-3, with 12 bases identical to TRBD2. Trimming removed 8 bases from V and 1 base from J; junction bases left unmatched: 10. The CDR3 loop spans 17 amino acids. Germline V gene lookup returns CDR1 MNHEY and CDR2 SVGEGT. The CDR3 sequence is CASVSMRLAGGTDTQYF. The DNA for the CDR3 is TGTGCCAGCGTTAGCATGCGACTAGCGGGAGGCACAGATACGCAGTATTTT.

This clonotype came up many times. The chain employs TRBV7-2 and TRBJ2-1; possible D gene TRBD2, 5 bases. V was trimmed by 6 bases and J by 5 bases, leaving 11 bases between them. The CDR3 is 13 residues long. Germline CDR1 is SGHTA and CDR2 is FQGNSA. CDR3 nucleotide sequence: TGTGCCAGCAGTTTTACTAGAGACAATGAGCAGTTCTTC. It translates to CASSFTRDNEQFF.

The rearrangement links TRBV7-6 to TRBJ2-1; 7 nucleotides match TRBD1. V shed 4 bases and J 3 bases; nucleotides not matched to a gene: 6. The CDR3 spans 15 residues. CDR1 SGHVS and CDR2 FNYEAQ come from the germline V gene. The CDR3 protein is CASSSNRDSYNEQFF. The CDR3 nucleotides read TGTGCCAGCAGCTCGAACCGGGACAGCTACAATGAGCAGTTCTTC. The full variable domain, rest sourced from reference TRBV7-6 and TRBJ2-1, is GAGVSQSPRYKVTKRGQDVALRCDPISGHVSLYWYRQALGQGPEFLTYFNYEAQQDKSGLPNDRFSAERPEGSISTLTIQRTEQRDSAMYRCASSSNRDSYNEQFFGPGTRLTVL.

J is TRBJ1-1 and V is TRBV12-3 or TRBV12-4; TRBD1 matches at 7 bases. The CDR3 consists of 15 residues. V was clipped by 6 bases and J by 6 bases; unmatched bases: 13. The CDR3 DNA is TGTGCCAGCAGGACTGAGACAGGGATCTTCGCTGAAGCTTTCTTT. Protein sequence: CASRTETGIFAEAFF.

In this sample, this clonotype turned up a few times. The chain combines TRBV20-1 with TRBJ2-7; D possibly uses TRBD1 or TRBD2 (5 bases each). The CDR3 is 13 residues long. Germline V gene sequence: CDR1 DFQATT, CDR2 SNEGSKA (reference sequence). V lost 8 bases and J lost 2, with 16 bases in between. The CDR3 bases are TGCAGTCCCATCCGGGGCCCGCCCTACGAGCAGTACTTC. It codes for CSPIRGPPYEQYF.

In this sample, this clonotype turned up many times. The chain carries TRBV7-8 and TRBJ2-1; TRBD2 matches 9 bases. V shed 5 bases and J 3 bases; nucleotides not matched to a gene: 5. CDR3 size: 15 residues. Germline CDR1 SGHVS, CDR2 FQNEAQ. The CDR3 coding sequence is TGTGCCAGCAGCCCGGGACTAGCTCACTACAATGAGCAGTTCTTC. Translating it yields CASSPGLAHYNEQFF.

This clonotype showed up just a few times. The chain recombines TRBV6-2 or TRBV6-3 with TRBJ1-2; tentatively, D is TRBD1 (5 bases). Germline CDR1 is MNHEY and CDR2 is SVGEGT. V lost 11 bases and J 4 bases, leaving 14 bases between the germline ends. There are 12 residues in the CDR3. This chain's CDR3 is CAGAGDGYGYTF. DNA of the CDR3: TGTGCCGGCGCCGGGGACGGCTATGGCTACACCTTC.

The V and J genes are TRBV20-1 and TRBJ1-3, with unresolved D. With 0 bases removed from V and 4 bases from J, the gap between germline ends came to 10 bases. The CDR3 totals 14 residues. Germline CDR1 and CDR2: DFQATT and SNEGSKA (reference sequence). The DNA for the CDR3 is TGCAGTGCTAGAGACAGGTTATCCGGAAACACCATATATTTT. Translation gives CSARDRLSGNTIYF.

This clonotype has a handful of counts. The CDR3 DNA reads as TGTGCCAGCAGTTACTCGACAGGGAAAAACATTCAGTACTTC. Translated, it gives CASSYSTGKNIQYF. The rearrangement uses TRBV6-2 or TRBV6-3 and TRBJ2-4; 7 nucleotides line up with TRBD1. This CDR3 contains 14 residues. V lost 0 bases and J lost 4; bases outside the gene matches: 0. The germline V gene has CDR1 MNHEY and CDR2 SVGEGT.